The rows below give T cell receptor beta chains drawn from one sample of a study of blood T cell repertoires in COVID-19. Assay: immunoSEQ multiplex PCR; the TCRdb copy retains only in-frame clones and omits some. The repertoire has nearly 70,000 clones, about 85% of them found once; the top ten carry roughly 3.1%. Sample: peripheral blood. Receptors originate from a woman aged 50 to 65 with COVID-19, enrolled during active disease. CDR3s include the opening cysteine and the closing phenylalanine or tryptophan. D genes are given only for firm matches. Clone size is not always given. Where it is, it says once, few, many or a class for expanded clones.

>.|.|TRBV7-3|TRBJ1-3
TGTGCCAGCAGCCCACAGACTAAGATATCTGGAAACACCATATATTTT
CASSPQTKISGNTIYF
>.|TRBD2|TRBV11-2|TRBJ2-2
TGTGCCAGCATTAAAAGGGAGGGGAACACCGGGGAGCTGTTTTTT
CASIKREGNTGELFF
>few|TRBD1|TRBV11-3|TRBJ2-2
TGTGCCAGCAGCTTAGGGGGACAGGGGAACACCGGGGAGCTGTTTTTT
CASSLGGQGNTGELFF
>.|TRBD1|TRBV24-1|TRBJ2-3
TGTGCCACCATGCCGGGACAGGGGGCAAGGAGCACAGATACGCAGTATTTT
CATMPGQGARSTDTQYF
>few|TRBD1|TRBV4-1|TRBJ1-5
TGCGCCAGCAGCCCCCAGGACAGGATGGGTCAGCCCCAGCATTTT
CASSPQDRMGQPQHF
>.|TRBD2|TRBV27|TRBJ2-2
TGTGCCAGCAGTTTATTGACCGGGACTACCACCGGGGAGCTGTTTTTT
CASSLLTGTTTGELFF
>.|.|TRBV15|TRBJ2-5
TGTGCCACCAGCAGAGATCTACTCGGGACCCAGTACTTC
CATSRDLLGTQYF
>.|.|TRBV27|TRBJ1-4
TGTGCCAGCAGCTCCACACCTTGGAGCCTTGAAAAACTGTTTTTT
CASSSTPWSLEKLFF
>.|TRBD1|TRBV9|TRBJ2-1
TGTGCCAGCAGCGTGGGCGGACCGCAAAACAGGGGGAGGAATGAGCAGTTCTTC
CASSVGGPQNRGRNEQFF
>.|TRBD2|TRBV20-1|TRBJ2-7
TGCAGTGCTAGTGAGCCGGGACTACCCTACGAGCAGTACTTC
CSASEPGLPYEQYF
>.|.|TRBV11-1|TRBJ1-1
TGTGCCAGCAGCACTACAAGGAGCAACACTGAAGCTTTCTTT
CASSTTRSNTEAFF
>.|TRBD1|TRBV20-1|TRBJ2-1
TGCAGTGCTAGTTCCGGGACAGGGCTTTTTAATGAGCAGTTCTTC
CSASSGTGLFNEQFF
>.|.|TRBV6-5|TRBJ1-5
TGTGCCAGCAGTTACGCAGTTAGCAATCAGCCCCAGCATTTT
CASSYAVSNQPQHF
>.|.|TRBV4-1|TRBJ2-7
TGCGCCAGCAGCCAAGCTCAGGGGTTCCCCTACGAGCAGTACTTC
CASSQAQGFPYEQYF
>.|TRBD1|TRBV18|TRBJ2-7
TGTGCCAGCTCACCACCGGTCGGGACAGGGAGTTATGGCGAGCAGTACTTC
CASSPPVGTGSYGEQYF
>.|.|TRBV30|TRBJ1-6
TGTGCCTGGAGTGGGGGGGGCAGTAGAATTAATTCACCCCTCCACTTT
CAWSGGGSRINSPLHF
>.|TRBD2|TRBV9|TRBJ2-1
TGTGCCAGCGGGAAGCGGGGGTCCTACAATGAGCAGTTCTTC
CASGKRGSYNEQFF
>.|.|TRBV6-4|TRBJ2-3
TGTGCCAGCAGCGCCGGGAGCCGCCTAGATACGCAGTATTTT
CASSAGSRLDTQYF
>.|.|TRBV29-1|TRBJ1-1
TGCAGCGTTGCAGGGCCTGAAGCTTTCTTT
CSVAGPEAFF
>.|.|TRBV2|TRBJ2-7
TGTGCCAGCACCCTTACAGGGAGCTCCTACGAGCAGTACTTC
CASTLTGSSYEQYF
>.|TRBD1|TRBV7-9|TRBJ2-3
TGTGCCAGCAGCCAAGGGGGCGGGCCAGATACGCAGTATTTT
CASSQGGGPDTQYF
>.|.|TRBV4-3|TRBJ1-1
TGCGCCAGCAGTCGAGCCTCGGGACTGGGGAACACTGAAGCTTTCTTT
CASSRASGLGNTEAFF